A selection of T cell receptor beta chains follows, all from one sample in a study of regulatory T cells in long-lasting Graves disease. TCRdb redid the calling of the multiplex PCR reads with MiXCR, one entry per CDR3 protein. The data hold approximately 470,000 distinct CDR3 sequences, with 20% observed a single time. The input for sequencing was peripheral blood mononuclear cells (PBMCs), taken when the disease was refractory, from a patient treated with antithyroid drugs. Every receptor here comes from a female donor with Graves disease. Each CDR3 is given with its conserved first and last residue. The D gene is left open where the match is weak. Where a row states a size, it is once, few, many or the class of an expanded clone; other rows omit it.

clone_size	d_call	j_call	v_call	cdr3_aa	cdr3_nt
few	TRBD1	TRBJ2-4	TRBV6-1	CASRKLTGGAAKNIQYF	TGTGCCAGCAGGAAGTTGACAGGGGGCGCAGCCAAAAACATTCAGTACTTC
few	TRBD1	TRBJ1-5	TRBV29-1	CSARQGDSNQPQHF	TGCAGCGCCAGACAGGGAGATAGCAATCAGCCCCAGCATTTT
many	TRBD2	TRBJ2-5	TRBV27	CASSVTSGRGQETQYF	TGTGCCAGCAGTGTCACTAGCGGGAGAGGGCAAGAGACCCAGTACTTC
few	TRBD1	TRBJ2-7	TRBV6-2/TRBV6-3	CASSYVPGQGYF	TGTGCCAGCAGTTACGTACCGGGACAGGGGTACTTC
-	-	TRBJ1-1	TRBV5-5	CASSFVWGDTEALF	TGTGCCAGCAGCTTCGTTTGGGGGGACACTGAAGCTCTCTTT
many	-	TRBJ2-7	TRBV11-2	CASNLTVFYEQYF	TGTGCCAGCAACTTAACGGTCTTCTACGAGCAGTACTTC
many	-	TRBJ1-5	TRBV28	CASRLQGWQPQHF	TGTGCCAGCAGGTTACAGGGCTGGCAGCCCCAGCATTTT
-	-	TRBJ2-7	TRBV27	CASRTRPNSYEQYF	TGTGCCAGCAGGACGCGGCCTAACTCCTACGAGCAGTACTTC
many	-	TRBJ1-1	TRBV20-1	CSARFRGGTEAFF	TGCAGTGCTAGATTCCGGGGTGGCACTGAAGCTTTCTTT
few	-	TRBJ1-2	TRBV7-9	CASSPPAGQSNYGYTF	TGTGCCAGCAGCCCCCCCGCCGGACAGAGCAACTATGGCTACACCTTC
-	TRBD2	TRBJ2-7	TRBV2	CASGGTSSYEQYF	TGTGCCAGCGGGGGGACTAGCTCCTACGAGCAGTACTTC
-	-	TRBJ2-1	TRBV29-1	CSVKAGTSYNEQFF	TGCAGCGTAAAAGCCGGGACTTCTTACAATGAGCAGTTCTTC
many	-	TRBJ1-2	TRBV28	CASSFLNYGYTF	TGTGCCAGCAGTTTTCTTAACTATGGCTACACCTTC
many	TRBD1	TRBJ2-2	TRBV28	CASSWDSANTGELFF	TGTGCCAGCAGTTGGGACAGTGCGAACACCGGGGAGCTGTTTTTT
many	TRBD2	TRBJ2-7	TRBV25-1	CASKSTSGTSVSYEQYF	TGTGCCAGCAAATCTACTTCGGGGACTAGCGTGTCCTACGAGCAGTACTTC
-	-	TRBJ1-3	TRBV24-1	CATSDLFGNTIYF	TGTGCCACCAGTGATTTATTTGGAAACACCATATATTTT
-	-	TRBJ1-1	TRBV5-1	CASSSMGNTEAFF	TGCGCCAGCAGCTCCATGGGAAACACTGAAGCTTTCTTT
many	-	TRBJ1-2	TRBV2	CASSEGTGAGYGYTF	TGTGCCAGCAGTGAAGGAACGGGGGCGGGGTATGGCTACACCTTC
few	TRBD1	TRBJ1-1	TRBV5-1	CASSLVPGQLNTEAFF	TGCGCCAGCAGCTTGGTTCCGGGACAGCTAAACACTGAAGCTTTCTTT
many	-	TRBJ1-2	TRBV18	CASSPPRDSGGYTF	TGTGCCAGCTCACCCCCCCGGGACTCCGGAGGCTACACCTTC
-	-	TRBJ1-1	TRBV19	CASSIVRVPGGRVNTEAFF	TGTGCCAGTAGTATCGTGCGGGTTCCAGGCGGGAGGGTGAACACTGAAGCTTTCTTT